This TCR beta chain was recovered during a study of blood T cell repertoires in COVID-19. As for the study in general: COVID-19 samples collected from the United States, Italy and Spain covered acute and convalescent phases. In each case, the material was cDNA or gDNA derived from T cells, B-cell-depleted T cells, or PBMCs.

V lost 3 bases to trimming and J lost 5 bases; unmatched junction nucleotides: 7. The CDR3 covers 15 residues. From germline, CDR1 is MNHNS and CDR2 SASEGT. Authors' data handling: Reference gene primer amplification yielded estimated nucleated cell counts. Sequencing used immunoSEQ multiplex PCR; TCRdb keeps in-frame clones, though not all of them. V, J and clone size derive from that table, while D and trimming were established from the DNA sequence. This table holds 55,000 to 80,000 clones, roughly four fifths found once. The specimen was peripheral blood. This clonotype was sampled from a man between 65 and 79 years old with acute or convalescent COVID-19. The chain has TRBV6-1 and TRBJ2-3; 8 bases fit TRBD1. The CDR3 spells CASSESTGGIDTQYF. CDR3 nucleotide sequence: TGTGCCAGCAGTGAGAGCACAGGGGGTATAGATACGCAGTATTTT.